The following is a TCR beta chain sequence with its context. At least ten counts were recorded for this clonotype. Its antigen is currently not known. No quality values exist for individual bases; no much larger clone is one base distant. This record comes from a study of T cells in Graves' hyperthyroidism and ophthalmopathy (dated by TCRdb to between 2018 and 2021). Looking at the study overall: Peripheral blood samples were taken at initial diagnosis, before any treatment was given. A discovery cohort of about a hundred patients, fewer than 50 with Graves' ophthalmopathy and more than 55 with stable Graves' hyperthyroidism, was used to find distinguishing TCR V-J signatures. The approximately 100 discovery patients were randomly split 7:3 into training and test sets. After sampling, hyperthyroidism patients received methimazole starting at 30 mg daily, and ophthalmopathy patients received high-dose intravenous methylprednisolone. The paper reports TCR Vbeta CDR3 sequencing of roughly 140 peripheral blood samples: around 41 ophthalmopathy, around 80 hyperthyroidism and around 17 progressor patients. In more than 5 Graves' hyperthyroidism patients, the study also compared T-cell repertoires from thyroid tissue with T-cell repertoires from blood. Prospective prediction of ophthalmopathy was tested in an independent validation cohort of approximately 19 hyperthyroidism patients and 17 patients who later progressed to ophthalmopathy.

The TCR beta CDR3 regions were amplified from RNA transcripts. The first round of RT-PCR for the TCR CDR3 was performed with the HTBI primer set and the Qiagen OneStep RT-PCR kit. A second multiplex PCR round built the libraries, followed by size selection and purification. The libraries were sequenced on an Illumina HiSeq2000 using paired-end 100 bp reads. As for the original processing: SOAPnuke was used to process the raw data, removing reads that contained adapters or uncalled bases, had a mean Phred below 15, or lacked an exact match to the constant primer or identifier. COPE v1.2.5 was used to merge the high-quality paired reads, and each unique nucleotide sequence was defined as a clonotype. MiTCR v1.1 was used to align clonotypes to the IMGT TRBV, TRBD and TRBJ reference segments. The analysis included only V-J combinations with a frequency above 0.0001, which together covered roughly 99% of the repertoires. The TCS score was defined as the ratio of F50 (clonal expansion) to E x V (chaos), calculated using BLOSUM62-based TCRdist between CDR3 peptides within each V-J. Welch's t-statistics and random forest reduced fewer than 550 V-J features to roughly 13, which were used in a naive Bayes classifier (R e1071). TCRdb took the public reads, trimmed them with fastp at Q25, ran MiXCR for clone calling and kept in-frame beta chains. Records with the same CDR3 protein are collapsed into one entry carrying the most frequent genes and DNA. TCRdb, not the original authors, processed these V and J calls. Counted in this sample were over 250,000 distinct CDR3 sequences; roughly 15% of them appeared once. Together, the top ten hold around 32% of the sample.

Ophthalmopathy patients had moderately to severely active disease, with a Clinical Activity Score of 3 or more, a NOSPECS grade of 4 or more, and a disease duration of less than 3 months. Exclusion was applied to patients with uncontrolled infections, other autoimmune diseases, pregnancy or lactation. Diagnoses were established on the basis of clinical symptoms, serum thyroxine and TRAb, thyroid ultrasound, and orbital computed tomography. Ficoll-Paque density gradient centrifugation was used to isolate PBMCs from 10 ml of fresh peripheral blood. Total RNA was extracted with Trizol reagent, and quality was checked on an Agilent 2100 Bioanalyzer. What the work shows at the level of the full study, not this receptor alone: In validation, the model predicted progression to ophthalmopathy with just under 71% sensitivity and over 72% specificity, a median of about 6.7 months before onset. Sample size was not statistically predetermined, and investigators were not blinded to group allocation. Blood samples also contained most of the expanded thyroid clonotypes (frequency above 0.001), which suggests that blood repertoires may reflect thyroid immune responses. A model built on a 13 V-J signature distinguished ophthalmopathy from stable hyperthyroidism, reaching 85% to 90% sensitivity and around 81% specificity in cross-validation and 80%/75% in testing.

The CDR3 sequence holds 14 residues, the cysteine and phenylalanine included. Only the CDR3 DNA stays, 42 bases, in frame from base 1. V loses 3 bases, J loses 6 bases, and the germline ends lie 15 bases apart. In the germline V gene (reference sequence), CDR1 corresponds to DFQATT and CDR2 to SNEGSKA. The sequence links TRBV20-1 to TRBJ2-1; the D gene cannot be resolved beyond TRBD1 or TRBD2, each matching 5 bases. This clonotype was sampled from a woman in her forties with Graves' ophthalmopathy. Sequences were obtained from blood. Here is the DNA: TGCAGTGCTAGTACTTACGGGGCGGTCAATGAGCAGTTCTTC. Its translation reads: CSASTYGAVNEQFF.